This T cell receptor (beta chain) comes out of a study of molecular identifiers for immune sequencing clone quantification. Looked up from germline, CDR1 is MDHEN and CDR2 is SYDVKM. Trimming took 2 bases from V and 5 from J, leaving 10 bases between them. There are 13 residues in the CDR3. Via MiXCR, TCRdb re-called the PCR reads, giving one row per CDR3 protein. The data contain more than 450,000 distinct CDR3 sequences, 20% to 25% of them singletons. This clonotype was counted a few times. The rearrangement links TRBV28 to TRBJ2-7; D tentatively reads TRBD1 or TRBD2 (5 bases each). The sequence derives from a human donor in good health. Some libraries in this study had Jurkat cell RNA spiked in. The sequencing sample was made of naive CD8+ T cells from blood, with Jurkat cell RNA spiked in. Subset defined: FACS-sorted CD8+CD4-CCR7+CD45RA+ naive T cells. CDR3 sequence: CASSLAGTHEQYF. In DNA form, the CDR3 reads TGTGCCAGCAGTTTAGCAGGGACCCACGAGCAGTACTTC.